These 13 T cell receptor beta chains were sequenced from one sample in a study of Ad26.COV2.S vaccination and SARS-CoV-2 variants (dated by TCRdb to about 2021). The treatment or condition label of this sample denotes: about 20 received Ad26.COV2.S at low or high dose, single or two shots; five or six received placebo; per-sample allocation not given. For vaccine and placebo recipients, the sequenced repertoires came from samples collected on day 63 after the first injection. The library was generated by the immunoSEQ multiplex PCR assay. TCRdb obtained this table from immuneACCESS and retained in-frame rearrangements with V and J assigned. These tables miss some clones; where compared with another copy, unresolved V genes account for less than half of the shortfall, and the remainder is unexplained. The sample has some 420,000 clones on record, roughly 90% of them singletons. Less than 4.5% of the sample belongs to the ten largest clones.

The specimen comprised peripheral blood, sampled in a trial of Ad26.COV2.S vaccine versus placebo. All receptors come from a person aged 18-60 years who received the Ad26.COV2.S COVID-19 vaccine or a placebo.

The chain uses TRBV7-2 and TRBJ2-7, with unresolved D. The CDR3 sequence is 11 residues long. Trimming took off 3 bases at V and 4 bases at J, with 4 bases between the two ends. In germline, CDR1 is SGHTA, CDR2 FQGNSA. The CDR3 here is CASSLLYEQYF. CDR3 DNA: TGTGCCAGCAGCTTGTTATACGAGCAGTACTTC.

V and J are TRBV5-4 and TRBJ2-7, with D possibly matching TRBD1 (8 bases). The V end was cut by 4 bases, the J end by 6 bases, with 23 bases between. The germline V gene encodes CDR1 SGHNT and CDR2 YYREEE (reference sequence). The CDR3 sequence is 16 residues long. CDR3 coding DNA: TGTGCCAGCAGCAGAGGGGGGGTGGACAGGGAAGGCGAGCAGTACTTC. Translation gives CASSRGGVDREGEQYF.

The V call is TRBV4-3, the J call TRBJ1-2; weak D call: TRBD1 (6 bases). CDR1 LGHNA and CDR2 YSLEER come from the germline V gene. Trimming took 0 bases from V and 5 from J, leaving 13 bases between them. This CDR3 spans 15 amino acids. Here the CDR3 reads CASSQDVGQHYGYTF. For the CDR3, the DNA is TGCGCCAGCAGCCAAGATGTAGGACAGCATTATGGCTACACCTTC.

This chain joins TRBV27 and TRBJ2-2, with a tentative D call TRBD2 (6 bases). The CDR3 is 16 residues long. Germline loops: CDR1 MNHEY, CDR2 SMNVEV (reference sequence). V was shortened by 4 bases and J by 6 bases, with 18 bases between the two germline ends. The CDR3 here is CASSSPRRDGSGELFF. Here the CDR3 DNA reads TGTGCCAGCAGTTCCCCTCGGAGGGACGGGTCCGGGGAGCTGTTTTTT.

The chain has TRBV3-1 (or the pseudogene TRBV3-2) and TRBJ2-5, with D hard to call. Looked up from germline, CDR1 is LGHDT and CDR2 is YNNKEL (reference sequence). V lost 0 bases and J lost 3, with 5 bases in between. This CDR3 is 13 amino acids long. CDR3: CASSQESKETQYF. The CDR3 bases are TGTGCCAGCAGCCAAGAAAGTAAAGAGACCCAGTACTTC.

This rearrangement joins TRBV7-9 to TRBJ1-2, with 8 bases that match TRBD1. The CDR3 has 14 residues. Germline V gene lookup returns CDR1 SEHNR and CDR2 FQNEAQ (reference sequence). The J segment lost 7 bases and the V segment lost 5 bases, leaving 9 bases of the junction unmatched. CDR3 residues: CASSPGTGYVGYTF. The CDR3 DNA sequence: TGTGCCAGCAGCCCCGGGACAGGATATGTTGGCTACACCTTC.

The chain carries TRBV7-2 and TRBJ2-3, with no clear D. Germline CDR1 SGHTA, CDR2 FQGNSA. With 4 bases removed from V and 10 bases from J, the gap between germline ends came to 9 bases. The CDR3 is made up of 11 amino acids. CDR3 protein: CASSSAYPQYF. For the CDR3, the DNA is TGTGCCAGCAGCTCGGCCTATCCGCAGTATTTT.

The chain links TRBV11-2 to TRBJ2-3, with 10 bases matching TRBD1. The V and J ends lost 5 bases and 3 bases, in that order; junction bases with no gene match: 8. Germline CDR1 and CDR2: SGHAT and FQNNGV. The CDR3 sequence is 16 residues long. The CDR3 nucleotides are TGTGCCAGCAGCCCCGGCCGGACAGGGGGAACAGATACGCAGTATTTT. This encodes CASSPGRTGGTDTQYF.

The CDR3 DNA follows: TGTGCCAGCAGATCACTAGATGGATCCTACAATGAGCAGTTCTTC. Translating it yields CASRSLDGSYNEQFF. The V call is TRBV6-5, the J call TRBJ2-1; D might be TRBD2 (5 bases). The CDR3 loop spans 15 amino acids. CDR1 is MNHEY and CDR2 is SVGAGI in the germline V gene. Trimming left V 6 bases short and J 1 base short, with 13 bases between.

The rearrangement joins TRBV6-5 to TRBJ2-5; a possible D gene is TRBD2 (5 bases). Trimming pared 2 bases from V and 10 bases from J, leaving 23 bases between. Germline-derived CDR1 and CDR2 are MNHEY and SVGAGI. This CDR3 has 16 residues. The CDR3 here is CASSYPTDGPWSGQYF. CDR3 DNA sequence: TGTGCCAGCAGTTACCCTACGGACGGCCCGTGGAGCGGCCAGTACTTC.

The chain is built from TRBV5-1 and TRBJ2-1; D gene ambiguous. The CDR3 length is 15 residues. V lost 0 bases to trimming and J lost 0 bases, with 7 bases between them. Germline V lookup: CDR1 SGHRS, CDR2 YFSETQ. The CDR3 protein is CASSLVIDSYNEQFF. The CDR3, as DNA: TGCGCCAGCAGCTTGGTGATAGACTCCTACAATGAGCAGTTCTTC.

V gene TRBV7-9 combines with J gene TRBJ1-1; D unclear. V dropped 1 base and J dropped 8 bases, with 5 bases sitting between them. The CDR3 sequence is 11 residues long. Germline values: CDR1 SEHNR, CDR2 FQNEAQ (reference sequence). The CDR3 region is CASSLGQEAFF. DNA for the CDR3: TGTGCCAGCAGCTTAGGACAAGAAGCTTTCTTT.

The CDR3 nucleotides read TGTGCCAGCAGCCTCAGGGGAAGTTCACCCCTCCACTTT. It is translated as CASSLRGSSPLHF. This chain joins TRBV12-3 or TRBV12-4 and TRBJ1-6; weak D call: TRBD1 (6 bases). The V and J ends lost 6 bases and 9 bases respectively, with 12 bases between them. The CDR3 covers 13 residues.